A selection of T cell receptor beta chains follows, all from one sample in a study of blood T cell repertoires in COVID-19. Repertoires were generated with immunoSEQ multiplex PCR, while TCRdb's copy carries only in-frame clones and drops some. The sample has some 100,000 clones, roughly 92% seen once. Specimen: peripheral blood. These receptors all stem from a man aged 50 to 60 with active COVID-19. The CDR3 runs from the conserved cysteine through the conserved F or W. Fields, in order: clone size, J gene, V gene, D gene, CDR3 protein, CDR3 DNA. D genes are given only for firm matches. Only part of the rows carry a size: once, few, many, or a class if the clone is expanded.

clone_size: -
j_call: TRBJ2-1
v_call: TRBV2
d_call: TRBD1
cdr3_aa: CASRDQGEHEQFF
cdr3_nt: TGTGCCAGCAGGGATCAGGGGGAGCATGAGCAGTTCTTC

clone_size: -
j_call: TRBJ2-1
v_call: TRBV28
d_call: TRBD2
cdr3_aa: CASSLPAGKINEQFF
cdr3_nt: TGTGCCAGCAGTTTGCCAGCGGGGAAGATCAATGAGCAGTTCTTC

clone_size: -
j_call: TRBJ1-3
v_call: TRBV27
d_call: TRBD1
cdr3_aa: CASSRYSGTGLSGNTIYF
cdr3_nt: TGTGCCAGCAGTCGATACTCCGGGACAGGGCTCTCTGGAAACACCATATATTTT

clone_size: once
j_call: TRBJ2-1
v_call: TRBV2
d_call: TRBD2
cdr3_aa: CASSDASGSYNEQFF
cdr3_nt: TGTGCCAGCAGTGACGCTAGCGGGTCCTACAATGAGCAGTTCTTC

clone_size: -
j_call: TRBJ2-7
v_call: TRBV3-1/TRBV3-2
d_call: TRBD2
cdr3_aa: CASSQGPGGTYEQYF
cdr3_nt: TGTGCCAGCAGCCAAGGACCCGGGGGGACCTACGAGCAGTACTTC

clone_size: -
j_call: TRBJ1-1
v_call: TRBV19
d_call: -
cdr3_aa: CASRRGNSHTEAFF
cdr3_nt: TGTGCCAGTAGGCGGGGGAACAGTCACACTGAAGCTTTCTTT

clone_size: -
j_call: TRBJ2-2
v_call: TRBV4-1
d_call: -
cdr3_aa: CATYSEVGELFF
cdr3_nt: TGCGCCACCTACTCAGAGGTCGGGGAGCTGTTTTTT

clone_size: -
j_call: TRBJ1-2
v_call: TRBV9
d_call: TRBD1
cdr3_aa: CASSERDRGSSYGYTF
cdr3_nt: TGTGCCAGCAGCGAACGGGACAGGGGCTCCTCCTATGGCTACACCTTC

clone_size: -
j_call: TRBJ2-1
v_call: TRBV7-8
d_call: -
cdr3_aa: CASSSPQGGWINEQFF
cdr3_nt: TGTGCCAGCAGCTCCCCTCAGGGTGGATGGATCAATGAGCAGTTCTTC

clone_size: -
j_call: TRBJ2-1
v_call: TRBV28
d_call: -
cdr3_aa: CASTPAGKDNEQFF
cdr3_nt: TGTGCCAGCACTCCCGCCGGGAAAGACAATGAGCAGTTCTTC

clone_size: once
j_call: TRBJ2-3
v_call: TRBV11-2
d_call: -
cdr3_aa: CASSSYRDTQYF
cdr3_nt: TGTGCCAGCAGCTCGTACAGGGATACGCAGTATTTT

clone_size: -
j_call: TRBJ1-2
v_call: TRBV6-5
d_call: -
cdr3_aa: CASSPGRASYGYTF
cdr3_nt: TGTGCCAGCAGCCCGGGGAGGGCGTCCTATGGCTACACCTTC

clone_size: -
j_call: TRBJ2-7
v_call: TRBV3-1/TRBV3-2
d_call: -
cdr3_aa: CASSQGLEYYEQYF
cdr3_nt: TGTGCCAGCAGCCAAGGACTAGAATATTACGAGCAGTACTTC

clone_size: -
j_call: TRBJ1-1
v_call: TRBV11-2
d_call: TRBD1
cdr3_aa: CASSSGGQGLTEAFF
cdr3_nt: TGTGCCAGCAGCTCGGGGGGACAGGGGTTAACTGAAGCTTTCTTT

clone_size: -
j_call: TRBJ2-5
v_call: TRBV19
d_call: TRBD2
cdr3_aa: CASAGLGKTQYF
cdr3_nt: TGTGCCAGTGCGGGACTAGGAAAGACCCAGTACTTC

clone_size: -
j_call: TRBJ2-5
v_call: TRBV2
d_call: TRBD2
cdr3_aa: CASSELAGGMGTQYF
cdr3_nt: TGTGCCAGCAGTGAACTAGCGGGAGGGATGGGGACCCAGTACTTC

clone_size: -
j_call: TRBJ2-1
v_call: TRBV5-1
d_call: -
cdr3_aa: CASSFRLETSEQFF
cdr3_nt: TGCGCCAGCAGCTTTAGACTCGAAACGAGTGAGCAGTTCTTC

clone_size: -
j_call: TRBJ2-6
v_call: TRBV24-1
d_call: TRBD1
cdr3_aa: CATSDSRGRFSSGANVLTF
cdr3_nt: TGTGCCACCAGTGATAGCAGGGGGCGATTCAGCTCTGGGGCCAACGTCCTGACTTTC

clone_size: once
j_call: TRBJ1-5
v_call: TRBV21-1
d_call: -
cdr3_aa: CASSNSPGDGNQPQHF
cdr3_nt: TGTGCCAGCAGCAATTCTCCAGGGGACGGCAATCAGCCCCAGCATTTT

clone_size: -
j_call: TRBJ1-1
v_call: TRBV6-6
d_call: -
cdr3_aa: CASSPPGRGTEAFF
cdr3_nt: TGTGCCAGCAGTCCCCCGGGCCGAGGGACTGAAGCTTTCTTT

clone_size: once
j_call: TRBJ2-1
v_call: TRBV3-1/TRBV3-2
d_call: TRBD1
cdr3_aa: CASRSWTGGYNEQFF
cdr3_nt: TGTGCCAGCAGGTCTTGGACAGGGGGTTACAATGAGCAGTTCTTC

clone_size: -
j_call: TRBJ2-2
v_call: TRBV24-1
d_call: -
cdr3_aa: CATISSDTGELFF
cdr3_nt: TGTGCCACCATTAGTAGCGACACCGGGGAGCTGTTTTTT

clone_size: -
j_call: TRBJ1-4
v_call: TRBV5-1
d_call: TRBD1
cdr3_aa: CASSLGDRTTNEKLFF
cdr3_nt: TGCGCCAGCAGCTTGGGGGACAGGACAACTAATGAAAAACTGTTTTTT

clone_size: -
j_call: TRBJ1-2
v_call: TRBV6-5
d_call: -
cdr3_aa: CASSYAGYYGYTF
cdr3_nt: TGTGCCAGCAGTTATGCAGGTTACTATGGCTACACCTTC